This passage covers 26 T cell receptor beta chains from one sample sequenced in a study of early T cells in non-severe SARS-CoV-2 infection. TCRdb reprocessed the 5' RACE reads with MiXCR, giving one entry per CDR3 protein. The sample has approximately 45,000 distinct CDR3 sequences, roughly a tenth seen once. What was sequenced was whole blood. Receptor source: an adult who was a healthcare worker with PCR-confirmed SARS-CoV-2 infection or an uninfected control (not recorded which).

The chain has TRBV18 and TRBJ1-4; D not resolved. Germline V gene sequence: CDR1 KGHSH, CDR2 LQKENI. The CDR3 extends over 14 amino acids. V was shortened by 4 bases and J by 6 bases, with 12 bases between the two germline ends. CDR3 region: CASSLQGRHEKLFF. The DNA for the CDR3 is TGTGCCAGCTCACTTCAAGGGCGGCATGAAAAACTGTTTTTT. Supplemented by reference TRBV18 and TRBJ1-4, the full variable domain reads NAGVMQNPRHLVRRRGQEARLRCSPMKGHSHVYWYRQLPEEGLKFMVYLQKENIIDESGMPKERFSAEFPKEGPSILRIQQVVRGDSAAYFCASSLQGRHEKLFFGSGTQLSVL.

This clonotype was detected many times. The chain is built from TRBV29-1 and TRBJ2-3; D not certain. The CDR3 runs 18 residues. CDR1 and CDR2 from the germline V gene are SQVTM and ANQGSEA. Trimming removed 0 bases at V and 6 bases at J, with 25 bases between. The CDR3 is CSVEDSSEKGRSLDTQYF. For the CDR3, the DNA is TGCAGCGTTGAAGACTCATCTGAGAAGGGCCGTTCGTTGGATACGCAGTATTTT.

This clonotype was seen only a few times. The DNA of the CDR3 is TGTGCCAGCTCACCGTGGGACACAGGCCCGCGGGGGGCCAACGTCCTGACTTTC. Translated: CASSPWDTGPRGANVLTF. The chain recombines TRBV18 with TRBJ2-6, with TRBD1 as a possible D gene (6 bases). The CDR3 length is 18 residues. Germline assignment: CDR1 KGHSH and CDR2 LQKENI. Trimming left V 3 bases short and J 4 bases short, with 19 bases between.

This clonotype was seen ten or more times. The J gene is TRBJ1-5, the V gene TRBV9; 7 bases are a match to TRBD1. Germline V lookup: CDR1 SGDLS, CDR2 YYNGEE. The CDR3 has 14 residues. Losses at the gene ends were 4 bases for V and 4 bases for J; bases not matched to a gene: 5. CDR3 protein: CASSKGASNQPQHF. DNA for the CDR3: TGTGCCAGCAGCAAGGGGGCCTCGAATCAGCCCCAGCATTTT.

The V and J genes are TRBV18 and TRBJ1-5; TRBD1 agrees at 9 bases. The germline gives CDR1 KGHSH, CDR2 LQKENI. The length of the CDR3 is 16 residues. V shed 5 bases, J shed 4 bases, and the junction held 9 bases outside the gene matches. As DNA, the CDR3 is TGTGCCAGCTCAGCGACAACAGGGGGCACTAATCAGCCCCAGCATTTT. As protein: CASSATTGGTNQPQHF.

The chain is built from TRBV19 and TRBJ2-3; the match to TRBD1 covers 7 bases. This CDR3 comprises 14 residues. With V trimmed by 3 bases and J by 2 bases, 2 bases remained unmatched. The germline gives CDR1 LNHDA, CDR2 SQIVND (reference sequence). CDR3 DNA sequence: TGTGCCAGTAGTATCGACAGGGCCACAGATACGCAGTATTTT. Amino acids: CASSIDRATDTQYF.

This clonotype appeared many times. The chain links TRBV6-5 to TRBJ2-3; perhaps D is TRBD1 or TRBD2 (5 bases each). Germline assignment: CDR1 MNHEY and CDR2 SVGAGI. V was trimmed by 6 bases and J by 12 bases, leaving 19 bases between them. The length of the CDR3 is 13 residues. The DNA for the CDR3 is TGTGCCAGCAGCCGAGGGACGGAGGCAAGTCAGTATTTT. Protein sequence: CASSRGTEASQYF.

This chain links TRBV30 with TRBJ2-1; D may be TRBD1 (5 bases). The CDR3 sequence is 15 residues long. Germline assignment: CDR1 GTSNPN and CDR2 SVGIG (reference sequence). Trimming pared 0 bases from V and 3 bases from J, leaving 12 bases between. The CDR3 spells CAWSVFRVGYNEQFF. The CDR3 nucleotides read TGTGCCTGGAGTGTGTTCAGGGTGGGCTACAATGAGCAGTTCTTC.

This clonotype was seen ten or more times. The chain couples TRBV5-4 to TRBJ1-2, with 8 bases matching TRBD1. The germline CDR1 and CDR2 sequences are SGHNT and YYREEE (reference sequence). This CDR3 spans 12 amino acids. The V and J ends lost 0 bases and 8 bases, in that order; junction bases with no gene match: 0. The CDR3 spells CASSLDRGGYTF. DNA of the CDR3: TGTGCCAGCAGCTTGGACAGGGGGGGCTACACCTTC.

This clonotype occurred once. The V gene is TRBV5-1, the J gene TRBJ2-4; 9 bases align to TRBD1. CDR3 length: 15 residues. Germline lookup yields CDR1 SGHRS and CDR2 YFSETQ. Trimming removed 4 bases from V and 1 base from J; junction bases left unmatched: 3. CDR3 loop: CASSDDRGAKNIQYF. DNA of the CDR3: TGCGCCAGCAGCGATGACAGGGGGGCCAAAAACATTCAGTACTTC.

This clonotype showed up just a few times. The chain uses TRBV5-4 and TRBJ2-7, with 8 bases matching TRBD1. V shed 1 base, J shed 4 bases, and the junction held 4 bases outside the gene matches. The CDR3 is made up of 14 amino acids. The V gene's germline CDR1 is SGHNT and CDR2 YYREEE (reference sequence). The CDR3 protein is CASSLTRTGYEQYF. The CDR3 DNA is TGTGCCAGCAGCTTGACCCGGACAGGGTACGAGCAGTACTTC.

This clonotype has at least ten counts. The V call is TRBV7-2, the J call TRBJ2-5; no clear D gene. The germline V gene encodes CDR1 SGHTA and CDR2 FQGNSA. The CDR3 length is 15 residues. With 4 bases removed from V and 11 bases from J, the gap between germline ends came to 23 bases. CDR3 coding DNA: TGTGCCAGCAGCTCCCCCTTTTCGGCTAGAGGAACGCAGTACTTC. This codes for CASSSPFSARGTQYF.

There are a few counts of this clonotype. This chain connects TRBV29-1 to TRBJ2-3; 7 positions match TRBD2. The germline gives CDR1 SQVTM, CDR2 ANQGSEA. V shed 6 bases and J 6 bases; nucleotides not matched to a gene: 12. CDR3 length: 14 residues. DNA of the CDR3: TGCAGCGTAGATCGGGAGGCAGTTCTCGATACGCAGTATTTT. This translates into CSVDREAVLDTQYF.

This clonotype showed up many times. The rearrangement links TRBV11-2 to TRBJ2-3; a possible D gene is TRBD1 (6 bases). Trimming shortened V by 5 bases and J by 1 base, and 13 bases separated the two germline ends. This CDR3 contains 15 residues. The germline V gene encodes CDR1 SGHAT and CDR2 FQNNGV. The CDR3 nucleotides are TGTGCCAGCAGCCCCACCACAGGGCGCACAGATACGCAGTATTTT. The encoded protein is CASSPTTGRTDTQYF.

The sample holds a few counts of this clonotype. J is TRBJ1-2 and V is TRBV5-4; 12 bases align to TRBD1. Germline V gene lookup returns CDR1 SGHNT and CDR2 YYREEE (reference sequence). The CDR3 runs to 17 residues. V shed 4 bases and J 5 bases; nucleotides not matched to a gene: 12. CDR3 sequence reads: CASSRKTGTGGRYGYTF. The DNA for the CDR3 is TGTGCCAGCAGCAGGAAAACCGGGACAGGGGGCCGGTATGGCTACACCTTC.

This clonotype was observed a handful of times. The chain has TRBV20-1 and TRBJ2-5; D unclear. The CDR3 consists of 14 residues. Germline assignment: CDR1 DFQATT and CDR2 SNEGSKA (reference sequence). The ends were cut back, 1 base at V and 3 bases at J, with 12 bases in the middle. The CDR3 spells CSARVDPGEETQYF. For the CDR3, the DNA is TGCAGTGCTAGAGTCGATCCGGGTGAAGAGACCCAGTACTTC.

A few counts support this clonotype. The chain links TRBV7-3 to TRBJ2-1, with TRBD1 identical over 12 bases. The trim removed 5 bases at V and 7 bases at J, leaving 9 bases unmatched. In germline, CDR1 is SGHTA, CDR2 FQGTGA. The CDR3 runs to 16 residues. DNA for the CDR3: TGTGCCAGCAGCCCTCCTGGGACAGGGGGCGAGAATGAGCAGTTCTTC. Amino acid sequence: CASSPPGTGGENEQFF.

The table lists this clonotype with many counts. The chain recombines TRBV10-3 with TRBJ1-4; D uncertain. Between the trimmed V and J ends, which lost 10 bases and 2 bases, there was a span of 14 bases. The V gene's germline CDR1 is ENHRY and CDR2 SYGVKD. This CDR3 is 14 amino acids long. CDR3 coding DNA: TGTGCCAGCCGACCGGCGGGGACTAATGAAAAACTGTTTTTT. Protein: CASRPAGTNEKLFF.

The V and J genes are TRBV3-1 and TRBJ2-7; 14 nucleotides match TRBD2. Germline V lookup: CDR1 LGHDT, CDR2 YNNKEL (reference sequence). V trimming: 1 base; J trimming: 0 bases; junction bases outside the gene matches: 5. This CDR3 is 18 amino acids long. CDR3 nucleotides: TGTGCCAGCAGCCAAGTGGGACTAGCGGGGGACCTCTCCTACGAGCAGTACTTC. It is translated as CASSQVGLAGDLSYEQYF.

V usage is TRBV7-2 and J usage is TRBJ2-1; 12 bases align to TRBD2. V trimming: 5 bases; J trimming: 6 bases; junction bases outside the gene matches: 11. CDR3 length: 17 residues. The germline V gene has CDR1 SGHTA and CDR2 FQGNSA. The CDR3, as DNA: TGTGCCAGCAGCCCACGGACTAGCGGGGCTCGGTCCAATGAGCAGTTCTTC. This translates into CASSPRTSGARSNEQFF.

There are many counts of this clonotype. The J gene is TRBJ1-2, the V gene TRBV11-1; D is ambiguous. Trimming shortened V by 5 bases and J by 0 bases, and 10 bases separated the two germline ends. Germline CDR1 is SGHAT and CDR2 is FQDESV (reference sequence). CDR3 size: 14 residues. CDR3 nucleotide sequence: TGTGCCAGCAGCCCTAGGGAGCCTAACTATGGCTACACCTTC. As protein: CASSPREPNYGYTF. The whole variable domain, remainder taken from reference TRBV11-1 and TRBJ1-2, is EAEVAQSPRYKITEKSQAVAFWCDPISGHATLYWYRQILGQGPELLVQFQDESVVDDSQLPKDRFSAERLKGVDSTLKIQPAELGDSAMYLCASSPREPNYGYTFGSGTRLTVV.

This clonotype was seen a few times. The chain recombines TRBV6-5 with TRBJ2-1; 7 positions match TRBD2. Germline CDR1 and CDR2: MNHEY and SVGAGI. The V and J ends lost 6 bases and 3 bases, in that order; junction bases with no gene match: 8. The CDR3 is made up of 15 amino acids. The CDR3 here is CASRARLAIYNEQFF. DNA of the CDR3: TGTGCCAGCAGAGCCCGACTAGCTATCTACAATGAGCAGTTCTTC.

The genes are TRBV11-2 and TRBJ2-7, with 7 nucleotides matching TRBD1. Trimming at V came to 3 bases and at J to 3 bases, leaving 8 bases not matched to a gene. Germline V gives CDR1 SGHAT, CDR2 FQNNGV. The CDR3 is 15 amino acids. CDR3 sequence (DNA): TGTGCCAGCAGCTTTGGATCGGGACAGAACTACGAGCAGTACTTC. This encodes CASSFGSGQNYEQYF. Variable domain in full (rest from reference TRBV11-2 and TRBJ2-7): EAGVAQSPRYKIIEKRQSVAFWCNPISGHATLYWYQQILGQGPKLLIQFQNNGVVDDSQLPKDRFSAERLKGVDSTLKIQPAKLEDSAVYLCASSFGSGQNYEQYFGPGTRLTVT.

This clonotype was observed a few times. This rearrangement joins TRBV29-1 to TRBJ1-4; the match to TRBD1 covers 9 bases. Per germline, CDR1 SQVTM and CDR2 ANQGSEA. V was pared by 6 bases and J by 2 bases, with 4 bases of the junction left unmatched. This CDR3 region has 14 residues. CDR3 nucleotide sequence: TGCAGCGTCCATACAGGGGGCACTAATGAAAAACTGTTTTTT. It yields the protein CSVHTGGTNEKLFF. Using reference TRBV29-1 and TRBJ1-4 for the parts outside the CDR3, the full variable domain is SAVISQKPSRDICQRGTSLTIQCQVDSQVTMMFWYRQQPGQSLTLIATANQGSEATYESGFVIDKFPISRPNLTFSTLTVSNMSPEDSSIYLCSVHTGGTNEKLFFGSGTQLSVL.

This clonotype was observed at least ten times. This rearrangement joins TRBV5-1 to TRBJ2-1, with a weak D call TRBD1 (6 bases). V lost 6 bases and J 7 bases, leaving 23 bases between the germline ends. The CDR3 runs 16 residues. Germline lookup yields CDR1 SGHRS and CDR2 YFSETQ. CDR3 loop: CASTKEDRGLGNEQFF. The CDR3 bases are TGCGCCAGCACGAAGGAGGACAGAGGTCTGGGGAATGAGCAGTTCTTC. The entire variable domain, with the rest obtained from reference TRBV5-1 and TRBJ2-1, is as follows: KAGVTQTPRYLIKTRGQQVTLSCSPISGHRSVSWYQQTPGQGLQFLFEYFSETQRNKGNFPGRFSGRQFSNSRSEMNVSTLELGDSALYLCASTKEDRGLGNEQFFGPGTRLTVL.

There are many counts of this clonotype. V gene TRBV6-5 combines with J gene TRBJ1-2, with D uncertain. Germline V gene sequence: CDR1 MNHEY, CDR2 SVGAGI. CDR3 size: 13 residues. V lost 2 bases and J 13 bases, leaving 17 bases between the germline ends. Written as DNA, the CDR3 is TGTGCCAGCAGTTACGAACCGGAAACCTCTCCCACCTTC. Translation gives CASSYEPETSPTF.